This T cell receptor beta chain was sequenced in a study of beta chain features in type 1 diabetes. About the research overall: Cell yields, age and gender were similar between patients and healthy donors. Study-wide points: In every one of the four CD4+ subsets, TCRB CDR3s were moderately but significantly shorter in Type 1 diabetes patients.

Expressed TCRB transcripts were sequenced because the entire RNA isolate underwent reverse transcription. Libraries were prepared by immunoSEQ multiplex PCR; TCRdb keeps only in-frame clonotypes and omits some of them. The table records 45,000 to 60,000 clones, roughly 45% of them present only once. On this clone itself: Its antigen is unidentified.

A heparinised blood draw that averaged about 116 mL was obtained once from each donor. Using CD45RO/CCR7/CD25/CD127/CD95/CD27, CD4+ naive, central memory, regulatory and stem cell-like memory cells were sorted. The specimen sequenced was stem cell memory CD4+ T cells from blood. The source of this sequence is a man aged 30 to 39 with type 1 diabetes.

CDR3 DNA: TGTGCCAGCAGTTCTATGCGGGGAGGGCCCTACGAGCAGTACTTC. It codes for CASSSMRGGPYEQYF. The gene calls are TRBV6-6 and TRBJ2-7, with 7 bases aligning to TRBD2. The CDR3 spans 15 residues. Germline V lookup: CDR1 MNHNY, CDR2 SVGAGI (reference sequence). J was trimmed by 2 bases and V by 4 bases; bases with no gene match: 8.